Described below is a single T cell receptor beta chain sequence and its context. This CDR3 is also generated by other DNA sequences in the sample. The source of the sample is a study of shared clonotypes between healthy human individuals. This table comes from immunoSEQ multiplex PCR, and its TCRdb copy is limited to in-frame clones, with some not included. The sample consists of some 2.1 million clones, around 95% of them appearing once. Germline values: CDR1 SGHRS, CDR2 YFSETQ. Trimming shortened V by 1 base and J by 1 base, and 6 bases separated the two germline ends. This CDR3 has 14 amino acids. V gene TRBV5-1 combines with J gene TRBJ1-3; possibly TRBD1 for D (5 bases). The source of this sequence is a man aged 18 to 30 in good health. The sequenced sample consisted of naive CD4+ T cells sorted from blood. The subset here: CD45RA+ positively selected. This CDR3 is CASSLSGSGNTIYF. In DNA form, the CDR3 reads TGCGCCAGCAGCTTGTCAGGGTCTGGAAACACCATATATTTT. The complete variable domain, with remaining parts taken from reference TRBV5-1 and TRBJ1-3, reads KAGVTQTPRYLIKTRGQQVTLSCSPISGHRSVSWYQQTPGQGLQFLFEYFSETQRNKGNFPGRFSGRQFSNSRSEMNVSTLELGDSALYLCASSLSGSGNTIYFGEGSWLTVV.